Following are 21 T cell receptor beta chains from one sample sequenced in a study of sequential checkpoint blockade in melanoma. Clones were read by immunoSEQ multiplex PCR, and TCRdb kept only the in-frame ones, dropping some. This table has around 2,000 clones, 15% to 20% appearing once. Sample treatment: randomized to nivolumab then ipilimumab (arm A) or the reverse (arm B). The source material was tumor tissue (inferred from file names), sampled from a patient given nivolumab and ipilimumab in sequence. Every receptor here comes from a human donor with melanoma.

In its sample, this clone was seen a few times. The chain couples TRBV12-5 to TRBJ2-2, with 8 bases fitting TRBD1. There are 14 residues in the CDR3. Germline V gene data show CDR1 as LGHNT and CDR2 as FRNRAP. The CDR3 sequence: CASTQTGEVGELFF. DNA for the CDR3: TGTGCCAGCACCCAGACAGGGGAGGTCGGGGAGCTGTTTTTT.

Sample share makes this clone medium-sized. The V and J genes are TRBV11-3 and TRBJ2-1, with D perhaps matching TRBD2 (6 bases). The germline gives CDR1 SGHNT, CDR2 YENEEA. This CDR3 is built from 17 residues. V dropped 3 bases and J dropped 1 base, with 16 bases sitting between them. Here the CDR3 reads CASSLYGGGKSYNEQFF. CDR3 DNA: TGTGCCAGCAGCTTGTACGGGGGAGGCAAATCCTACAATGAGCAGTTCTTC.

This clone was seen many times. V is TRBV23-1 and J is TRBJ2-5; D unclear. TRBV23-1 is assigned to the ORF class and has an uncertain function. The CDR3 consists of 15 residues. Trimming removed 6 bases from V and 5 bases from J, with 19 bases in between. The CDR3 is CASSQDYLPRETQYF. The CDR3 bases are TGCGCCAGCAGCCAAGATTACCTGCCCCGGGAGACCCAGTACTTC.

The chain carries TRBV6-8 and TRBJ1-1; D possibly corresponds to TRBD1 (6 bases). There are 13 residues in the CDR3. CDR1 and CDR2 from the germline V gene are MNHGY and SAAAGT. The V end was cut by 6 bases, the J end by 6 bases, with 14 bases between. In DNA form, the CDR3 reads TGTGCCAGCAGCGAAGGACAGCGCCCTGAAGCTTTCTTT. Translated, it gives CASSEGQRPEAFF.

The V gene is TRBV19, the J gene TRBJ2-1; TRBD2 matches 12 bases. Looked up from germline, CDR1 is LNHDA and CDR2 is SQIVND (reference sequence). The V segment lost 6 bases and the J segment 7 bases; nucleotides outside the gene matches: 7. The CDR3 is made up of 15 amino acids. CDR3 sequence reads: CASSLAGGALNEQFF. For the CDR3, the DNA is TGTGCCAGTAGCCTAGCGGGGGGGGCCTTGAATGAGCAGTTCTTC.

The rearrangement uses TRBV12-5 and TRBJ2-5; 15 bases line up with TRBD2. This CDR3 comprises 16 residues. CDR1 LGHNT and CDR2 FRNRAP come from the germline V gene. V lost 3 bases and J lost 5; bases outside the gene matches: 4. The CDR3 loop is CASGFFGLAGGETQYF. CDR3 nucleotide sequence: TGTGCTAGTGGTTTTTTCGGACTAGCGGGAGGGGAGACCCAGTACTTC.

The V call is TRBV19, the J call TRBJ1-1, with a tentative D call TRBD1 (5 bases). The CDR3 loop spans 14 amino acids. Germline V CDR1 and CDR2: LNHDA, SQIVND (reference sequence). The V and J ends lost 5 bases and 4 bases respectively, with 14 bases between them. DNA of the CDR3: TGTGCCAGTAGTTACCCGCAGGGTATCACTGAAGCTTTCTTT. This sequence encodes CASSYPQGITEAFF.

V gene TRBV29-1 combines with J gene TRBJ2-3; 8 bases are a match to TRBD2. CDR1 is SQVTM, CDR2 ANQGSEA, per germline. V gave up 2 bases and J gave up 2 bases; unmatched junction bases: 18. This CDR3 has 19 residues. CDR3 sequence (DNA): TGCAGCGTTGAATCTCGGGGGCAAACTAGCGGTCCGTTCACAGATACGCAGTATTTT. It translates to CSVESRGQTSGPFTDTQYF.

Here the CDR3 DNA reads TGTGCCACCAGCAGAGATATGGGGGAGTATAGCAATCAGCCCCAGCATTTT. It is translated as CATSRDMGEYSNQPQHF. The V and J genes are TRBV15 and TRBJ1-5; D may be TRBD1 (5 bases). The CDR3 has 17 amino acids. The V and J ends lost 0 bases and 0 bases respectively, with 12 bases between them. Per the germline V gene, CDR1 is LNHNV and CDR2 is YYDKDF (reference sequence).

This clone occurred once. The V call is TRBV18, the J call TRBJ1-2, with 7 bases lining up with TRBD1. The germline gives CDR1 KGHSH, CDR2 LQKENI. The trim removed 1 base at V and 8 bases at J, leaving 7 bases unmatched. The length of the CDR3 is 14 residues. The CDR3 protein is CASSPLPGTAGYTF. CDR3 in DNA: TGTGCCAGCTCACCACTACCCGGGACAGCAGGCTACACCTTC.

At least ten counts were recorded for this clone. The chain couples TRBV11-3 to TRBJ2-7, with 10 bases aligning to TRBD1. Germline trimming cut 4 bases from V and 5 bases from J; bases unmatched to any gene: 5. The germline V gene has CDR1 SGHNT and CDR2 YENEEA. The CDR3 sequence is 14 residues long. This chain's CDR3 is CASSSGQGIDEQYF. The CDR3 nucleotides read TGTGCCAGCAGCTCGGGACAGGGGATCGACGAGCAGTACTTC.

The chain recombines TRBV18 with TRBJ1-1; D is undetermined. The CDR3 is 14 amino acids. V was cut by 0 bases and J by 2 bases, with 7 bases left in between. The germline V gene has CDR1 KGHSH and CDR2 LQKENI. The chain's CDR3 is CASSPPSGNTEAFF. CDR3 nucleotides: TGTGCCAGCTCACCACCGTCAGGAAACACTGAAGCTTTCTTT.

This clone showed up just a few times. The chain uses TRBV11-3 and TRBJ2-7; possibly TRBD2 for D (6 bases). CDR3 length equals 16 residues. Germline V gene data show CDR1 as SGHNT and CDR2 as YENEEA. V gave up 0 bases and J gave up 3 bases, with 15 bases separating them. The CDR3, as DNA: TGTGCCAGCAGCTTAGAGGGTGCCGGGGGTTTCTACGAGCAGTACTTC. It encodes CASSLEGAGGFYEQYF.

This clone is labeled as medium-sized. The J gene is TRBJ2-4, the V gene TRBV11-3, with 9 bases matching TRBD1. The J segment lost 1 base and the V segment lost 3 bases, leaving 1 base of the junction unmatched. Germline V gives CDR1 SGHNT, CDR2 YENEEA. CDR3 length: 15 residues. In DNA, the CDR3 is TGTGCCAGCAGCTTGGGGACAGGGGCCAAAAACATTCAGTACTTC. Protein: CASSLGTGAKNIQYF. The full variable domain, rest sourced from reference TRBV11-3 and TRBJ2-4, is EAGVVQSPRYKIIEKKQPVAFWCNPISGHNTLYWYLQNLGQGPELLIRYENEEAVDDSQLPKDRFSAERLKGVDSTLKIQPAELGDSAVYLCASSLGTGAKNIQYFGAGTRLSVL.

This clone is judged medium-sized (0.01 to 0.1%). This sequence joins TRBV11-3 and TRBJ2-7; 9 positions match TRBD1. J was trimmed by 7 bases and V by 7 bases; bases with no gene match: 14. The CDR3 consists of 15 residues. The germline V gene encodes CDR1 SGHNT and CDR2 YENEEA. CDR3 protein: CASTSPANRGQEQYF. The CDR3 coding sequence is TGTGCCAGCACTTCGCCGGCGAACAGGGGGCAAGAGCAGTACTTC.

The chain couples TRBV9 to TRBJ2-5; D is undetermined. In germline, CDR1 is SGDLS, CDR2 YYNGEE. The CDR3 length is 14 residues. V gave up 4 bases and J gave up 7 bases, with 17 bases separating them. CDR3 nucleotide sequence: TGTGCCAGCAGCCTCACCGACTTCGGCGGGACCCAGTACTTC. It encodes CASSLTDFGGTQYF.

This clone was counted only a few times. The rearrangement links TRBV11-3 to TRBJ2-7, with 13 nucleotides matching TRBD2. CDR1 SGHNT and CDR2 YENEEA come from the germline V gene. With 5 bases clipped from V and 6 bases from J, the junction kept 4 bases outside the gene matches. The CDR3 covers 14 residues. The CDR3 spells CASSRGLAGVEQYF. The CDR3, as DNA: TGTGCCAGCAGCCGCGGACTAGCGGGGGTCGAGCAGTACTTC.

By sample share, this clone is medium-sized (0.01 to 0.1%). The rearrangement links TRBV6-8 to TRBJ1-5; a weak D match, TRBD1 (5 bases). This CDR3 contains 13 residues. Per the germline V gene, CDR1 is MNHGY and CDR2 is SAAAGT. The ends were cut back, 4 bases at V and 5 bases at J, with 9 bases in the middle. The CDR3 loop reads CASSSDSHQPQHF. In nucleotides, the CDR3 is TGTGCCAGCAGTTCCGACAGTCATCAGCCCCAGCATTTT.

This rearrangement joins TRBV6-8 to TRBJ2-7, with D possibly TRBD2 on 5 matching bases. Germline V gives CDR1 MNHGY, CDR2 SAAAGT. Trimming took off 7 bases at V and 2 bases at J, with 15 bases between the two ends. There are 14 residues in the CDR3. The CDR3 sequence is CASTLTIQTYEQYF. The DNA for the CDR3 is TGTGCCAGCACCCTGACTATACAAACCTACGAGCAGTACTTC.

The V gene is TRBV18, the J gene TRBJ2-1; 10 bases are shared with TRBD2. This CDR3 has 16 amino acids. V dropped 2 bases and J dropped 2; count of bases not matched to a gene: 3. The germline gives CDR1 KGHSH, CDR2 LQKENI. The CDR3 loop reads CASSPRSGGAYNEQFF. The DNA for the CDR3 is TGTGCCAGCTCACCAAGGAGCGGGGGGGCCTACAATGAGCAGTTCTTC.

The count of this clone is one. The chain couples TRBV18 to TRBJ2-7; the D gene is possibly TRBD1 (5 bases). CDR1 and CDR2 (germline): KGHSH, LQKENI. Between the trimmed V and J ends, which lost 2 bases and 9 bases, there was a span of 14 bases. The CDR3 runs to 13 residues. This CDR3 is CASSPIRVSGQYF. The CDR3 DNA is TGTGCCAGCTCACCAATCAGGGTTTCAGGGCAGTACTTC.